One sample yielded the 5 T cell receptor beta chains listed below, sequenced in a study of neoadjuvant anti-PD-1 for oral cavity cancer. TCRdb's table, derived via immunoSEQ multiplex PCR, lists solely in-frame clones and lacks some. The sample includes roughly 67,000 clones, around 88% of them seen just once. The sample was PBMCs, taken before nivolumab (anti-PD-1) treatment. The receptors stem from a person between 40 and 85 years old with oral cavity squamous cell carcinoma.

The chain recombines TRBV7-2 with TRBJ2-7, with TRBD1 identical over 10 bases. Unmatched junction bases numbered 8, after V lost 5 bases and J lost 4 bases. The CDR3 length is 15 residues. The V gene's germline CDR1 is SGHTA and CDR2 FQGNSA. The CDR3, as DNA: TGTGCCAGCAGCCTCGTGAGGGGACAGGGGTACGAGCAGTACTTC. Amino acids: CASSLVRGQGYEQYF.

The genes are TRBV13 and TRBJ2-5; D might be TRBD2 (5 bases). This CDR3 has 16 amino acids. V was pared by 5 bases and J by 0 bases, with 16 bases between. Germline CDR1 is PRHDT and CDR2 is FYEKMQ (reference sequence). For the CDR3, the DNA is TGTGCCAGCAGCCCCGGACTCGTTAGGAACCAAGAGACCCAGTACTTC. This gives the protein CASSPGLVRNQETQYF.

The chain joins TRBV19 to TRBJ2-7, with 11 positions matching TRBD1. The CDR3 spans 15 residues. The V segment lost 2 bases and the J segment 2 bases; nucleotides outside the gene matches: 2. Germline V lookup: CDR1 LNHDA, CDR2 SQIVND (reference sequence). The CDR3 nucleotides are TGTGCCAGTAGTATAACGGGACAGGGGGCCTACGAGCAGTACTTC. It specifies CASSITGQGAYEQYF.

V gene TRBV6-5 combines with J gene TRBJ2-5; D may be TRBD2 (6 bases). V lost 2 bases to trimming and J lost 1 base, with 14 bases between them. Germline assignment: CDR1 MNHEY and CDR2 SVGAGI. CDR3 size: 16 residues. The CDR3 nucleotides are TGTGCCAGCAGTTACAGCCGGGGGACCGGCCAAGAGACCCAGTACTTC. This translates into CASSYSRGTGQETQYF.

The chain combines TRBV13 with TRBJ1-3; a weak D match, TRBD1 (6 bases). The CDR3 is 14 residues long. Looked up from germline, CDR1 is PRHDT and CDR2 is FYEKMQ (reference sequence). The V and J ends lost 4 bases and 0 bases respectively, with 7 bases between them. The CDR3 sequence is CASSSDSSGNTIYF. The CDR3 nucleotides read TGTGCCAGCAGCTCGGACAGCTCTGGAAACACCATATATTTT.